This TCR beta chain came from a study of blood T cell repertoires in COVID-19. The wider study: Some COVID-19 samples were acute and others convalescent; all came from the United States, Italy and Spain.

Profiling relied on immunoSEQ multiplex PCR, and the TCRdb table lists in-frame clones only, not all of them. The sample lists 200,000 to 300,000 clones, about four fifths occurring once. Between the trimmed V and J ends, which lost 7 bases and 4 bases, there was a span of 14 bases. This CDR3 region has 15 residues. Germline V gives CDR1 ENHRY, CDR2 SYGVKD. Participant ages covered about 18 to 89 years across approximately 25 US areas. Participants' own reports of clinical history determined their cohort assignment. The source of this sequence is a middle-aged woman who had been exposed to COVID-19. The source material was PBMCs or T cells enriched from blood (not recorded which). The chain has TRBV10-3 and TRBJ1-6; D not resolved. The CDR3 nucleotides are TGTGCCATCAACCCGGACGGAGGGTATAATTCACCCCTCCACTTT. Encoded protein: CAINPDGGYNSPLHF.